This TCR beta chain appears in the sequencing data of a study of shared clonotypes between healthy human individuals (dated by TCRdb to the early 2020s). Looking at the study overall: The cohort comprised two women and three men aged 18 to 49 years. For each donor, three plates each were used for CD4 naive and CD4 memory, two plates were used for CD8 naive, and one plate was used for CD8 memory. Blood TCR repertoires of about five healthy adults were deeply sequenced to estimate repertoire size and the extent of clonotype sharing between individuals. Different laboratories and diverse techniques were used to prepare libraries and sequence TCR repertoires, to increase sequencing depth and limit assay-specific biases. Leukapheresis yielded between about 0.9 and 8.9 billion PBMCs per donor.

The paper as a whole reports these results and caveats: Estimated clonotype richness was generally larger for naive than for memory subsets. Only blood was sampled, and tissue TCR repertoires likely differ from those in blood. Rarefaction of sorted-subset datasets indicated incomplete sequencing despite the large sequencing depth. Compared with non-shared clonotypes, the clonotypes found in all four sorted-subset donors had higher generation probabilities. Based on pairwise subsampling, the degree of clonotype sharing among donors was expected to be affected by sequencing depth. Because the study included only a small number of donors, the genetic and exposure-history diversity represented was limited. When a handful of donors were compared, the shared fraction of clonotypes was around 4.6% for naive CD4, around 3.6% for naive CD8, 2.3% for memory CD4, and less than 0.5% for memory CD8.

In its sample, this clone was seen once. Its cognate antigen has yet to be identified. No qualities accompany the bases; no much larger clone lies one base away. The donors were healthy, HIV-negative adults who had no recently reported acute infections or vaccinations. All donors were Caucasian adults living in Nashville, Tennessee, USA. Magnetic negative selection was used to enrich CD4+ T cells, after which naive cells were positively selected on CD45RA and the negative fraction became the memory subset. Blood was obtained by leukapheresis, after which PBMCs were separated by Ficoll-Histopaque density gradient centrifugation and cryopreserved in liquid nitrogen vapor phase. Analytical flow cytometry was used to check the purity and quantity of each magnetically sorted T cell population. Genomic DNA was isolated from each sorted fraction and quantified by UV absorbance on a Nanodrop 2000c. Using the deep immunoSEQ assay, TCR CDR3 regions were amplified from genomic DNA by multiplex PCR. For each cell subset, the extracted genomic DNA was distributed evenly across all wells of several immunoSEQ 96-well plates, and each plate served as one replicate. Each replicate PCR for sorted subsets received about 0.2 ug genomic DNA, equal to roughly 33,000 T cell genomes. Purified libraries were measured with a Qubit 3.0 fluorometer, size-checked on a Bioanalyzer 2100, and measured again with the KAPA Library Quantification kit. Every immunoSEQ 96-well plate was sequenced on a dedicated single-read 150-cycle Illumina NextSeq 550 flow cell. The authors' pipeline ran thus. Because the immunoSEQ output held only junctional sequences and lacked quality scores, the filtering could not match the filtering applied to full-length reads. To assign V/J genes and CDR3, sequences were annotated against IMGT germline references using PyIR, a Python wrapper for IgBLAST v1.9. Any read was removed if the V/J assignment was weak (E-value above 1e-6), the CDR3 was missing, or the read contained stop codons, out-of-frame junctions, or ambiguous translated residues. A V3J clonotype was defined by an identical inferred V gene, J gene, and CDR3 amino acid sequence. To compute the percentage overlap between repertoires, the number of shared unique clonotypes was divided by the size of the smaller repertoire. Richness of each repertoire was evaluated using RTK rarefaction, the Chao1 estimator, and Recon v2.1 estimates of unobserved clonotypes. Generation probabilities were computed with OLGA for all TCRbeta clonotypes obtained by the gDNA method from a few donors. TCRdb re-hosts the immuneACCESS table, in-frame sequences only. Its copies lack some clones; in the studies checked, an unresolved V gene accounts for under half of them, and the cause for the rest is not known. From that table come the V and J calls and clone size; the DNA was used to work out D and trimming. This sample is represented by millions of clones; 85% to 95% of them were singletons. In total, the top ten clones hold roughly 0.15% of the sample.

Material for sequencing was naive CD4+ T cells sorted from blood. Sample cell subset or site, as interpreted from the label and publication: CD45RA+ positively selected. This receptor was obtained from a man younger than 30 in good health.

CDR3 protein: CASSGESYNEQFF. DNA sequence: TGTGCCAGCTCAGGGGAGTCATACAATGAGCAGTTCTTC. The sequence is built from TRBV18 and TRBJ2-1; a weak D assignment points to TRBD2 (5 bases agree). For CDR1 and CDR2, the germline V gene lists KGHSH and LQKENI. The cysteine opens and the phenylalanine closes a CDR3 of 13 amino acids. Only CDR3 DNA is held: 39 bases, read in frame from base 1. Trimming at the junction amounts to 5 bases on V and 4 bases on J, and the germline ends lie 9 bases apart.